What follows is one T cell receptor beta chain and its context. This specimen belongs to a study of neoadjuvant anti-PD-1 for oral cavity cancer. Trimming removed 5 bases at V and 7 bases at J, with 18 bases between. Germline CDR1 reads LGHNA; CDR2 reads YNFKEQ. The CDR3 totals 14 residues. Sequencing used immunoSEQ multiplex PCR; TCRdb keeps in-frame clones, though not all of them. This sample yields tens of thousands of clones, of which 65% to 85% are seen a single time; 2% to 3% belongs to the top ten. The chain has TRBV4-2 and TRBJ2-7; tentative D call: TRBD1 (5 bases). This receptor was taken from a person between 35 and 79 years old with oral cavity squamous cell carcinoma. Sequences were derived from PBMCs, sampled before nivolumab (anti-PD-1) treatment. DNA for the CDR3: TGTGCCAGCAGCTCCCAACCTGACAGCCCGGAGCAGTACTTC. Translation: CASSSQPDSPEQYF.